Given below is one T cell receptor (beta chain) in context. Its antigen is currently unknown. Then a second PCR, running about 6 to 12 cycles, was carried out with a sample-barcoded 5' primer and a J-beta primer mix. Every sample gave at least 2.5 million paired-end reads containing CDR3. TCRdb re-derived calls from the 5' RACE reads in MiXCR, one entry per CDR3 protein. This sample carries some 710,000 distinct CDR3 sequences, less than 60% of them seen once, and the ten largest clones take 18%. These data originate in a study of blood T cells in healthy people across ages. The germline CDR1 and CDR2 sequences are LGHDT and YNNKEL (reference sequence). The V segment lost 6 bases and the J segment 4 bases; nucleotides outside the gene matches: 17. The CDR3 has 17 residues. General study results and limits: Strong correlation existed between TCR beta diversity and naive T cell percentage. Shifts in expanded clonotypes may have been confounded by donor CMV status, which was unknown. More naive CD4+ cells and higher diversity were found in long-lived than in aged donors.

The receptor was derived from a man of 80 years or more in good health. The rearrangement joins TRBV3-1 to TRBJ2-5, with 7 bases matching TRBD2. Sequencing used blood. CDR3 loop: CASSHLGRQGGGETQYF. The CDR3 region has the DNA TGTGCCAGCAGTCACCTCGGGAGGCAGGGAGGAGGAGAGACCCAGTACTTC.